One sample yielded the 25 T cell receptor beta chains listed below, sequenced in a study of beta chain features in type 1 diabetes. Investigators reverse transcribed all isolated RNA, so they sequenced expressed TCRB transcripts. Clones were sequenced by immunoSEQ multiplex PCR, and TCRdb holds only the in-frame ones, with some missing. The table includes around 430,000 clones, 25% to 35% detected once. Specimen: naive CD4+ T cells from blood. These receptors were taken from a man younger than 35 in good health.

In its sample, this clone was seen a few times. The chain carries TRBV6-5 and TRBJ2-7, with D perhaps TRBD2 (6 bases). The CDR3 extends over 16 amino acids. CDR1 MNHEY and CDR2 SVGAGI come from the germline V gene. Trimming pared 4 bases from V and 1 base from J, leaving 17 bases between. The CDR3 protein is CASSSLSGVRSYEQYF. Written as DNA, the CDR3 is TGTGCCAGCAGTTCCCTTAGCGGAGTAAGATCCTACGAGCAGTACTTC.

In its sample, this clone was seen a few times. V gene TRBV4-3 combines with J gene TRBJ2-7, with 9 bases lining up with TRBD1. V dropped 3 bases and J dropped 3; count of bases not matched to a gene: 9. The CDR3 loop spans 16 amino acids. Germline CDR1 LGHNA, CDR2 YSLEER. CDR3 DNA sequence: TGCGCCAGCAGCCACATGGATGGGACAGGGTTCTACGAGCAGTACTTC. This codes for CASSHMDGTGFYEQYF.

This clone was seen more than once but under ten times. This chain joins TRBV29-1 and TRBJ2-3; D not certain. The germline gives CDR1 SQVTM, CDR2 ANQGSEA. The V and J ends lost 7 bases and 3 bases respectively, with 14 bases between them. The CDR3 has 13 amino acids. CDR3 nucleotides: TGCAGCGCCGCAGGCATATTAACAGATACGCAGTATTTT. Translation: CSAAGILTDTQYF.

The chain uses TRBV28 and TRBJ2-7; 15 nucleotides align to TRBD2. The germline V gene encodes CDR1 MDHEN and CDR2 SYDVKM. This CDR3 is built from 17 residues. The V gene end was trimmed by 5 bases and the J gene end by 3 bases; junction bases not matched to a gene: 8. The CDR3, as DNA: TGTGCCAGCAGTACCGGGACTAGCGGGAGGCGCGACTACGAGCAGTACTTC. Protein sequence: CASSTGTSGRRDYEQYF.

The rearrangement links TRBV9 to TRBJ2-2; D might be TRBD1 (5 bases). The germline gives CDR1 SGDLS, CDR2 YYNGEE. Trimming cost V 0 bases and J 5 bases, with 14 bases left between them. This CDR3 is built from 16 residues. CDR3 sequence: CASSVAPQGSTGELFF. CDR3 nucleotides: TGTGCCAGCAGCGTAGCTCCCCAGGGTAGTACCGGGGAGCTGTTTTTT.

This clone was counted only a few times. The rearrangement joins TRBV7-9 to TRBJ2-7; D possibly uses TRBD1 or TRBD2 (6 bases each). Germline V gene sequence: CDR1 SEHNR, CDR2 FQNEAQ (reference sequence). This CDR3 contains 15 residues. Trimming removed 5 bases from V and 2 bases from J, with 16 bases in between. CDR3 DNA: TGTGCCAGCAGCCCCACCGGGGGCGCTGCCTACGAGCAGTACTTC. Encoded protein: CASSPTGGAAYEQYF.

This clone has more than one count but fewer than ten. Other DNA sequences in the sample encode the same CDR3. The chain links TRBV29-1 to TRBJ1-1; D not certain. The V gene's germline CDR1 is SQVTM and CDR2 ANQGSEA. Trimming removed 6 bases at V and 0 bases at J, with 5 bases between. This CDR3 is 11 amino acids long. CDR3 amino acids: CSVAVNTEAFF. CDR3 nucleotides: TGCAGCGTGGCAGTGAACACTGAAGCTTTCTTT.

The chain has TRBV21-1 and TRBJ2-7; whether TRBD2, the table's D call, matches the DNA was not checked. TRBV21-1 corresponds to a pseudogene. This CDR3 spans 14 amino acids. The CDR3 spells CARRTSGRAYEQYF. The CDR3 region has the DNA TGTGCCAGGCGGACTAGCGGGAGGGCCTACGAGCAGTACTTC.

This clone was seen more than once but under ten times. The chain combines TRBV5-4 with TRBJ2-7, with a tentative D call TRBD2 (5 bases). V was trimmed by 3 bases and J by 3 bases, leaving 10 bases between them. Germline lookup yields CDR1 SGHNT and CDR2 YYREEE (reference sequence). This CDR3 comprises 13 residues. The CDR3 sequence is CASSYTGIYEQYF. CDR3 DNA: TGTGCCAGCAGCTACACGGGGATCTACGAGCAGTACTTC.

This clone was detected a few times. The chain recombines TRBV5-5 with TRBJ2-1, with 7 bases aligning to TRBD2. CDR1 and CDR2 (germline): SGHKS, YYEKEE (reference sequence). The ends lost 4 bases at V and 14 bases at J; junction bases unmatched: 15. The CDR3 is made up of 14 amino acids. The DNA for the CDR3 is TGTGCCAGCAGCCTGGGGGAAACCGGGACTATAGAGTTCTTC. Protein product: CASSLGETGTIEFF.

In this sample, this clone turned up a few times. The chain couples TRBV18 to TRBJ2-1; 11 nucleotides align to TRBD1. Per germline, CDR1 KGHSH and CDR2 LQKENI. V trimming: 0 bases; J trimming: 1 base; junction bases outside the gene matches: 2. The CDR3 has 17 residues. For the CDR3, the DNA is TGTGCCAGCTCACCACCTGGACAGGGGGCTTCCTACAATGAGCAGTTCTTC. Protein: CASSPPGQGASYNEQFF.

This clone was seen a handful of times. The V and J genes are TRBV27 and TRBJ2-5, with TRBD2 identical over 7 bases. This CDR3 comprises 14 residues. The ends lost 7 bases at V and 4 bases at J; junction bases unmatched: 9. Germline V gives CDR1 MNHEY, CDR2 SMNVEV (reference sequence). CDR3 bases: TGTGCCAGCACCCGAGGCGGGAGTGGAGAGACCCAGTACTTC. This sequence encodes CASTRGGSGETQYF.

On this clone: This CDR3 is also generated by other DNA sequences in the sample. The CDR3 loop reads CAWSVGGSSYEQYF. CDR3 nucleotides: TGTGCCTGGAGTGTAGGGGGGAGTTCCTACGAGCAGTACTTC. This chain uses TRBV30 with TRBJ2-7; D possibly uses TRBD1 or TRBD2 (6 bases each). The CDR3 consists of 14 residues. Looked up from germline, CDR1 is GTSNPN and CDR2 is SVGIG (reference sequence). Trimming removed 0 bases at V and 1 base at J, with 10 bases between.

The chain has TRBV4-1 and TRBJ2-5; TRBD2 matches 10 bases. Germline V CDR1 and CDR2: MGHRA, YSYEKL. The CDR3 loop spans 17 amino acids. V was clipped by 1 base and J by 5 bases; unmatched bases: 10. CDR3 in amino acids: CASSQVLAGVIQETQYF. The CDR3 nucleotides are TGCGCCAGCAGCCAAGTCCTAGCGGGAGTGATTCAGGAGACCCAGTACTTC.

The V call is TRBV14, the J call TRBJ2-1; D is unresolved. This CDR3 contains 15 residues. Trimming shortened V by 2 bases and J by 0 bases, and 8 bases separated the two germline ends. The V gene's germline CDR1 is SGHDN and CDR2 FVKESK. CDR3 DNA sequence: TGTGCCAGCAGCCAACGGTTGGGCTCCTACAATGAGCAGTTCTTC. It codes for CASSQRLGSYNEQFF.

This clone was found a few times. The chain employs TRBV4-1 and TRBJ2-7; TRBD2 is a possible D gene (7 bases). Germline CDR1 and CDR2: MGHRA and YSYEKL. The CDR3 is 15 residues long. The V and J ends lost 1 base and 6 bases respectively, with 16 bases between them. Here the CDR3 reads CASSQVKQGGGEQYF. CDR3 coding DNA: TGCGCCAGCAGCCAAGTAAAACAGGGCGGGGGCGAGCAGTACTTC.

This clone showed up just a few times. V is TRBV18 and J is TRBJ2-3; 10 bases fit TRBD2. The germline CDR1 and CDR2 sequences are KGHSH and LQKENI. Trimming cost V 6 bases and J 6 bases; bases outside gene matches: 6. The CDR3 length is 14 residues. CDR3: CASSEREGRDTQYF. Written as DNA, the CDR3 is TGTGCCAGCTCTGAGCGGGAGGGCCGTGATACGCAGTATTTT.

This chain links TRBV4-2 with TRBJ1-2; no firm D call. Germline CDR1 is LGHNA and CDR2 is YNFKEQ. The CDR3 covers 15 residues. The V gene lost 1 base and the J gene lost 3 bases, with 12 bases spanning the gap. The CDR3 DNA is TGTGCCAGCAGCCAAGTCGGGGAGTCGGACTATGGCTACACCTTC. Its translation is CASSQVGESDYGYTF.

This clone appeared a few times. The V gene is TRBV25-1, the J gene TRBJ1-3; D possibly corresponds to TRBD1 (6 bases). The CDR3 totals 15 residues. Germline V gives CDR1 MGHDK, CDR2 SYGVNS. Trimming shortened V by 7 bases and J by 2 bases, and 15 bases separated the two germline ends. The CDR3 DNA sequence: TGTGCCAGCACCCAAGCGGGGGGCACTGGAAACACCATATATTTT. Encoded protein: CASTQAGGTGNTIYF.

This clone was seen more than once but under ten times. The V gene is TRBV30, the J gene TRBJ2-7; TRBD2 aligns across 10 bases. There are 17 residues in the CDR3. V trimming: 1 base; J trimming: 7 bases; junction bases outside the gene matches: 16. From germline, CDR1 is GTSNPN and CDR2 SVGIG (reference sequence). The CDR3: CAWSALRTSGTTREQYF. CDR3 bases: TGTGCCTGGAGTGCCTTACGGACTAGCGGTACTACGAGGGAGCAGTACTTC.

This clone occurred a few times. The gene calls are TRBV30 and TRBJ2-7; TRBD1 matches 7 bases. Germline CDR1 and CDR2: GTSNPN and SVGIG (reference sequence). The CDR3 contains 13 residues. V gave up 4 bases and J gave up 5 bases; unmatched junction bases: 8. CDR3 in amino acids: CAWIRDRDNEQYF. DNA of the CDR3: TGTGCCTGGATCAGAGACAGGGACAACGAGCAGTACTTC.

This clone was detected a few times. This chain uses TRBV29-1 with TRBJ2-7; 9 nucleotides match TRBD1. Germline V lookup: CDR1 SQVTM, CDR2 ANQGSEA. The CDR3 has 15 residues. V was pared by 1 base and J by 4 bases, with 8 bases of the junction left unmatched. As DNA, the CDR3 is TGCAGCGTTGAAGGGTCGACAGGGGGTTTGTACGAGCAGTACTTC. It translates to CSVEGSTGGLYEQYF.

The CDR3 is CASRTDVYEQYF. In DNA, the CDR3 is TGCGCCAGCAGAACTGATGTCTACGAGCAGTACTTC. V gene TRBV5-1 combines with J gene TRBJ2-7, with D hard to call. V was shortened by 5 bases and J by 3 bases, with 9 bases between the two germline ends. The CDR3 runs to 12 residues. CDR1 is SGHRS and CDR2 is YFSETQ in the germline V gene.

Only a few counts were recorded for this clone. This chain uses TRBV28 with TRBJ2-7; a weak D match, TRBD1 (5 bases). Germline V gene data show CDR1 as MDHEN and CDR2 as SYDVKM. V was clipped by 6 bases and J by 2 bases, with 11 bases between them. This CDR3 comprises 13 residues. The CDR3 DNA is TGTGCCAGCAGGGCCAGGGTAACCTACGAGCAGTACTTC. Encoded protein: CASRARVTYEQYF.

This chain joins TRBV19 and TRBJ2-1, with TRBD2 matching over 8 bases. The CDR3 runs to 17 residues. J gave up 0 bases and V 8 bases, and 12 bases lay outside the gene matches. Germline V lookup: CDR1 LNHDA, CDR2 SQIVND (reference sequence). The CDR3 DNA follows: TGTGCCAGTCGGGAGGGGCAGGCGACAAGCTCCTACAATGAGCAGTTCTTC. Its protein is CASREGQATSSYNEQFF.